The entry that follows covers one T cell receptor beta chain sequence. What this receptor recognizes is not known. No base-level quality is on record; no much larger clone is a single base apart. The source of the sample is a study of T cell responses to AZD1222 COVID-19 vaccine (dated by TCRdb to the early 2020s). For context, the study as a whole: Because spike-specific TCR depth and breadth did not differ between the two schedules, AZD1222 recipients who got a second dose at roughly 4 weeks were pooled with those who got a second dose at roughly 12 weeks. TCR sequencing was performed for fewer than 250 trial participants, of whom about 200 were given two doses of AZD1222 and 26 were given two doses of MenACWY control vaccine. Enrollment into the trials was organized by age into subgroups of 18-55, 56-69 and 70-plus years, and those subgroups contained roughly 150, 30 and 60 TCR-sequenced participants, respectively.

The CDR3 contains 11 residues, cysteine and phenylalanine counted. CDR3 DNA is the only sequence kept; it has 33 bases, read in frame from the first base. Between the V and J ends, shortened by 10 bases and 1 base respectively, the junction contains 7 bases. The germline V gene sets CDR1 to MNHEY and CDR2 to SVGAGI. The CDR3 regions of human TCRbeta chains were analyzed by immunosequencing. The original pipeline was this. Repertoire TCRs were checked for matches against a reference library of SARS-CoV-2-specific TCRs that had been generated using the MIRA antigen-specificity platform. Breadth was defined as the fraction of unique TCRs that were SARS-CoV-2-associated, and depth was defined as the fraction of total T cells that were SARS-CoV-2-associated. Using the MIRA data, each spike-specific TCR was mapped to the spike region that the TCR reacts to and placed in a CD4 or CD8 class. Log10-transformed breadth and depth values were compared by one-way ANOVA with Sidak's multiple comparisons tests. TCRdb obtained this table from immuneACCESS and retained in-frame rearrangements with V and J assigned. These tables miss some clones; where compared with another copy, unresolved V genes account for less than half of the shortfall, and the remainder is unexplained. V and J calls plus clone size are reproduced from that table; the DNA served to infer D and trimming. In this sample the table shows around 160,000 clones, about 87% of which occur a single time. Around 15% of the sample lies in the top ten.

The research as a whole found: A significant rise in spike-specific TCR breadth and depth was observed after two AZD1222 doses relative to day 0 and relative to MenACWY recipients. Because no samples from the day 14 peak response were available, repertoires could be characterized only after the peak T cell response. In the small 56-69-year group, the increase in depth fell short of significance, most likely because of low power. The vaccine-associated CD4 TCRs covered the entire spike protein, and the dominant responses fell in regions 160-218 and 743-854. Epitopes outside the regions mutated in the B.1.351 and B.1.1.7 variants were reportedly recognized by nearly half of the unique spike-specific TCRs. Conclusions about previously exposed vaccinees are limited because only a handful of AZD1222 recipients were SARS-CoV-2 seropositive at baseline. Most participants were white British and females outnumbered males, and the authors suggested that clonal diversity may have been underestimated.

The sample's time point label, decoded: baseline before first vaccination. Vaccinee samples came from UK trials COV001 and COV002, including a single-blind randomized controlled phase 2/3 trial of AZD1222 (ChAdOx1 nCoV-19) in healthy adults. Trial participant PBMC samples were collected at day 0 and day 28 after the second dose for TCRbeta chain sequencing. The V gene is TRBV6-5 and the J gene is TRBJ1-1; the D segment cannot be called with confidence. The sample was peripheral blood, taken on day 0 of AZD1222 vaccination. The clonotype comes from an adult in good health. The CDR3 region has the sequence CANMPNTEAFF. The DNA is as follows: TGTGCCAACATGCCGAACACTGAAGCTTTCTTT.